These 13 T cell receptor beta chains share one sample of origin, sequenced in a study of tumor-infiltrating lymphocytes in primary liver carcinoma. Germline DNA was also extracted, while the blood RNA originated from unsorted whole blood. Starting material of 450 to 550 ng total RNA yielded TCR beta cDNA via a constant-region primer. Sequencing libraries for TCR beta derived from three nested multiplex PCR rounds that used slightly modified ARM-PCR. Running around 9 cycles apiece, the first two PCR rounds relied on TRBV1-TRBV30 forward primers together with a C-beta reverse primer. TCRdb independently ran MiXCR on the multiplex PCR reads; one entry per CDR3 protein. The sample yields fewer than 400,000 distinct CDR3 sequences, 55% to 65% seen once. Sequences were obtained from peripheral blood. These receptors came from a middle-aged man with primary liver carcinoma and hepatitis B virus infection.

The chain links TRBV27 to TRBJ2-2; TRBD1 might be the D (6 bases). V dropped 4 bases and J dropped 0 bases, with 9 bases sitting between them. The V gene's germline CDR1 is MNHEY and CDR2 SMNVEV (reference sequence). CDR3 length equals 15 residues. This CDR3 reads CASSSRGTNTGELFF. CDR3 coding DNA: TGTGCCAGCAGTTCCAGGGGCACGAACACCGGGGAGCTGTTTTTT.

The chain uses TRBV14 and TRBJ1-6; 9 positions agree with TRBD1. Germline V gene sequence: CDR1 SGHDN, CDR2 FVKESK. Losses at the gene ends were 5 bases for V and 9 bases for J; bases not matched to a gene: 5. The CDR3 is 14 residues long. Written as DNA, the CDR3 is TGTGCCAGCAGCATTAACAGGGGGCGTTCACCCCTCCACTTT. Protein: CASSINRGRSPLHF.

Details on this clonotype: Just one base apart from a much larger clone, this may be a read error. Given the absence of the conserved phenylalanine or tryptophan at the CDR3 end, a read error is likely. This chain uses TRBV29-1 with TRBJ1-1, with 8 nucleotides matching TRBD1. The CDR3 spans 16 residues. V lost 7 bases, J lost 1 base, and 14 bases stayed unmatched. Germline CDR1 SQVTM, CDR2 ANQGSEA. The CDR3 DNA sequence: TGCAGCGCCCCCGGGCAGGGGGCTTTGCGGAACACTGAAGCTTTCTAT. Translation: CSAPGQGALRNTEAFY.

This chain links TRBV5-5 with TRBJ2-7, with D possibly TRBD1 on 5 matching bases. This CDR3 has 14 residues. The germline V and J ends were trimmed by 4 bases and 6 bases, with 17 bases remaining between them. CDR1 and CDR2 (germline): SGHKS, YYEKEE (reference sequence). The CDR3 sequence: CASSTAGPGPEQYF. In DNA, the CDR3 is TGTGCCAGCAGCACCGCCGGTCCAGGGCCCGAGCAGTACTTC.

The chain combines TRBV9 with TRBJ2-1; D may be TRBD2 (5 bases). The germline gives CDR1 SGDLS, CDR2 YYNGEE. This CDR3 region has 14 residues. Between the trimmed V and J ends, which lost 3 bases and 0 bases, there was a span of 7 bases. CDR3 nucleotide sequence: TGTGCCAGCAGCGGACGGGGCTCCTACAATGAGCAGTTCTTC. Translation: CASSGRGSYNEQFF.

For this clonotype: A much larger clone sits a single nucleotide away, making a read error possible. The rearrangement uses TRBV6-5 and TRBJ2-5; TRBD1 aligns across 8 bases. The germline V gene has CDR1 MNHEY and CDR2 SVGAGI. The CDR3 spans 16 residues. Unmatched junction bases numbered 11, after V lost 2 bases and J lost 6 bases. CDR3 loop: CASSYGGQAKGQTQYF. The CDR3, as DNA: TGTGCCAGCAGTTACGGGGGACAGGCCAAAGGACAGACCCAGTACTTC.

A note on this clonotype: This may arise from a read error, as a much more abundant clone is one base away. This chain connects TRBV6-5 to TRBJ2-7, with D perhaps matching TRBD1 or TRBD2 (5 bases each). The CDR3 length is 13 residues. V lost 6 bases and J lost 3, with 12 bases in between. Germline-derived CDR1 and CDR2 are MNHEY and SVGAGI. CDR3 sequence reads: CASRRDRVYEQYF. For the CDR3, the DNA is TGTGCCAGCAGGAGGGACCGAGTCTACGAGCAGTACTTC.

The table lists this clonotype with a count of one. It may be a read error: a sequence one base away is much more abundant. The chain has TRBV10-2 and TRBJ2-3; D perhaps matches TRBD2 (6 bases). Germline values: CDR1 WSHSY, CDR2 SAAADI. Trimming pared 4 bases from V and 10 bases from J, leaving 15 bases between. The CDR3 is 13 amino acids. The CDR3 DNA reads TGCGCCAGCAGTGTTCTCCCTAGCGAAGCGCAGTATTTT. It translates to CASSVLPSEAQYF.

This clonotype was detected ten times or more. The rearrangement uses TRBV6-6 and TRBJ2-5; a weak D match, TRBD1 (5 bases). The CDR3 is 15 amino acids. With 2 bases removed from V and 1 base from J, the gap between germline ends came to 11 bases. Germline V gene sequence: CDR1 MNHNY, CDR2 SVGAGI (reference sequence). The CDR3 DNA reads TGTGCCAGCAGTTACGACAGACGACCCCAAGAGACCCAGTACTTC. Translated: CASSYDRRPQETQYF.

This clonotype was observed once. The CDR3 region has the DNA TGTGCCTTGAATATCGGGTTGGGGGAAAAACTGTTTTTT. Translating it yields CALNIGLGEKLFF. The chain employs TRBV30 and TRBJ1-4, with D hard to call. Germline CDR1 and CDR2: GTSNPN and SVGIG (reference sequence). There are 13 residues in the CDR3. Trimming stripped 7 bases from V and 8 bases from J, with 17 bases between.

Comment on this clonotype: This is likely a read error, given that the CDR3 carries no conserved phenylalanine or tryptophan at its end. This sequence joins TRBV11-2 and TRBJ2-7; no firm D call. Between the trimmed V and J ends, which lost 1 base and 7 bases, there was a span of 11 bases. The CDR3 covers 13 residues. The germline gives CDR1 SGHAT, CDR2 FQNNGV. CDR3 nucleotides: TGTGCCAGCAGCTTAGTGGGCTCAAAGGAGCAGTACCTC. Residues: CASSLVGSKEQYL.

In its sample, this clonotype was seen many times. The rearrangement links TRBV5-4 to TRBJ2-5, with no clear D. Germline CDR1 is SGHNT and CDR2 is YYREEE (reference sequence). The CDR3 consists of 13 residues. Trimming took 3 bases from V and 1 from J, leaving 7 bases between them. The CDR3 is CASSSQRQETQYF. The DNA for the CDR3 is TGTGCCAGCAGCTCACAGCGCCAAGAGACCCAGTACTTC.

The V gene is TRBV4-1, the J gene TRBJ2-7, with 7 bases aligning to TRBD2. Trimming removed 7 bases from V and 1 base from J; junction bases left unmatched: 10. The CDR3 contains 15 residues. Germline CDR1 and CDR2: MGHRA and YSYEKL. Here the CDR3 DNA reads TGCGCCAGCATCATGCGTCTAGCGGAATCCTACGAGCAGTACTTC. As protein: CASIMRLAESYEQYF.